This is a list of T cell receptor beta chains from one sample in a study of persistence of HIV-infected CD4 T cells. Clones were sequenced by immunoSEQ multiplex PCR, and TCRdb holds only the in-frame ones, with some missing. Here the sample spans over 10,000 clones, about three fifths being singletons. Antigens for these TCRs are unknown. The material sequenced was CD4+ T cells sorted from PBMCs after approximately 19-hour stimulation, taken from a patient who received antiretroviral therapy. Receptors originate from an adult man with HIV who was CMV-seropositive. The CDR3 runs from the conserved cysteine through the conserved F or W. D genes are given only for firm matches. Clone size is stated in some rows and not others, as once, few, many or a class when expanded.

clone_size d_call j_call v_call cdr3_nt cdr3_aa
- TRBD1 TRBJ2-3 TRBV5-1 TGCGCCAGCAGCCCGGGACAGGGAACAGATACGCAGTATTTT CASSPGQGTDTQYF
medium-sized - TRBJ1-2 TRBV9 TGTGCCAGCAGCGTAGGCAGGAGGGGACGCGATGGCTACACCTTC CASSVGRRGRDGYTF
- - TRBJ1-3 TRBV30 TGTGCCTGGAGTGTATTAAGGGGCTTCTCTGGAAACACCATATATTTT CAWSVLRGFSGNTIYF
- - TRBJ1-2 TRBV12-3/TRBV12-4 TGTGCCAGCAGTAGACAGGAGAACTATGGCTACACCTTC CASSRQENYGYTF
medium-sized - TRBJ1-3 TRBV25-1 TGTGCCAGCAGTGAACCGGACACTGGAAACACCATATATTTT CASSEPDTGNTIYF
few TRBD1 TRBJ1-2 TRBV19 TGTGCCAGTAGGGATCCACGAGGGGACAGTGGTGCGAGGTACGGCTACACCTTC CASRDPRGDSGARYGYTF
- - TRBJ2-5 TRBV5-6 TGTGCCAGCAGCGATATATCAGGGGACGAGACCCAGTACTTC CASSDISGDETQYF
- TRBD2 TRBJ2-5 TRBV5-5 TGTGCCAGCAGCTTCAGCCTCTCGGGAGGGCCGTGGGAGACCCAGTACTTC CASSFSLSGGPWETQYF
- - TRBJ2-2 TRBV30 TGTGCCTGGTGCCGTATGGCGAACACCGGGGAGCTGTTTTTT CAWCRMANTGELFF
- TRBD1 TRBJ1-1 TRBV5-4 TGTGCCAGCAGCTTAGGGGGCACCACTGAAGCTTTCTTT CASSLGGTTEAFF
- TRBD2 TRBJ2-5 TRBV9 TGTGCCAGCAGCGTAGCCCCGGGGGGACAAGAGACCCAGTACTTC CASSVAPGGQETQYF
- - TRBJ2-1 TRBV19 TGTGCCAGTAGTATAGATGGGCGGGACAGGCAGTTCTTC CASSIDGRDRQFF
- - TRBJ2-3 TRBV28 TGTGCCACCGTGGAAGGGCAGGGGCAAGCAGATACGCAGTATTTT CATVEGQGQADTQYF
- TRBD1 TRBJ2-7 TRBV6-6 TGTGCCAGCAGTTACTACGGACAGGGGATCTACGAGCAGTACTTC CASSYYGQGIYEQYF
- - TRBJ1-1 TRBV9 TGTGCCAGCAGCGTAGATCCGGCAGGGAGGTATGAAGCTTTCTTT CASSVDPAGRYEAFF
- - TRBJ1-2 TRBV9 TGTGCCAGCAGCGTTACTTCCGGGCCGTACTATGGCTACACCTTC CASSVTSGPYYGYTF
- - TRBJ1-1 TRBV5-1 TGCGCCACCGGGGAGGGCAGGGGAAGCACTGAAGCTTTCTTT CATGEGRGSTEAFF
- - TRBJ1-3 TRBV19 TGTGCCAGTCGCCCCCAGGACTTCTCTGGAAACACCATATATTTT CASRPQDFSGNTIYF
- TRBD1 TRBJ2-1 TRBV5-4 TGTGCCAGCAGCTTGGCCCGGGGACAGGGGCTGGGCAATGAGCAGTTCTTC CASSLARGQGLGNEQFF
medium-sized TRBD1 TRBJ1-6 TRBV2 TGTGCCAGCAGGCAGGGGGCGCGGAATTCACCCCTCCACTTT CASRQGARNSPLHF
once - TRBJ1-1 TRBV19 TGTGCCAGTAGGGGTTCAATTTTGAACACTGAAGCTTTCTTT CASRGSILNTEAFF
- TRBD1 TRBJ1-2 TRBV6-5 TGTGCCAGCAGTTATAGGGGGCTCGATGGCTACACCTTC CASSYRGLDGYTF
medium-sized - TRBJ1-5 TRBV2 TGTGCCAGCAGTGCAGGTCAGCATAGCAATCAGCCCCAGCATTTT CASSAGQHSNQPQHF